Listed below are T cell receptor beta chains from one sample, sequenced in a study of spatial heterogeneity in lung cancer. Via MiXCR, TCRdb re-called the 5' RACE reads, giving one row per CDR3 protein. The table shows tens of thousands of distinct CDR3 sequences, with about an eighth occurring only once. Sample: PBMCs, taken at surgery. The origin of the receptors is a male donor with early-stage non-small cell lung cancer. Each CDR3 is given with its conserved first and last residue. The order of the fields is V gene, CDR3 protein.

TRBV5-1 CASSLHQTPGTDTQYF
TRBV7-7 CASSSETGRGEQFF
TRBV24-1 CATSDSLSEQFF
TRBV2 CASSENLGSLEQYF
TRBV12-3/TRBV12-4 CASSFWGVGNQPQHF
TRBV12-3/TRBV12-4 CASSLMLAGPTDTQYF
TRBV7-2 CASSFKTGAFSYNEQFF
TRBV12-3/TRBV12-4 CASRPHVTYEQYF
TRBV29-1 CSVGGVTGLNTEAFF
TRBV20-1 CSAREQGQGGFYEAFF
TRBV5-1 CASSLGGDYGYTF
TRBV5-6 CASSLGSGNADTQYF
TRBV10-1 CASKGSGANVLTF
TRBV6-2/TRBV6-3 CASSLRTSGSSYNEQFF
TRBV20-1 CSALDSYQETQYF
TRBV29-1 CSATEGGRPLYGYTF
TRBV5-6 CASSLRGLLYEQYF
TRBV5-1 CASSLAQGNTEAFF
TRBV7-8 CASSLVEVTGGVQPQHF
TRBV10-3 CAITIDMQNTEAFF
TRBV14 CASSQDLLRNTEAFF
TRBV7-8 CASSPLTSGEITDTQYF
TRBV12-3/TRBV12-4 CASSSGSFQYF